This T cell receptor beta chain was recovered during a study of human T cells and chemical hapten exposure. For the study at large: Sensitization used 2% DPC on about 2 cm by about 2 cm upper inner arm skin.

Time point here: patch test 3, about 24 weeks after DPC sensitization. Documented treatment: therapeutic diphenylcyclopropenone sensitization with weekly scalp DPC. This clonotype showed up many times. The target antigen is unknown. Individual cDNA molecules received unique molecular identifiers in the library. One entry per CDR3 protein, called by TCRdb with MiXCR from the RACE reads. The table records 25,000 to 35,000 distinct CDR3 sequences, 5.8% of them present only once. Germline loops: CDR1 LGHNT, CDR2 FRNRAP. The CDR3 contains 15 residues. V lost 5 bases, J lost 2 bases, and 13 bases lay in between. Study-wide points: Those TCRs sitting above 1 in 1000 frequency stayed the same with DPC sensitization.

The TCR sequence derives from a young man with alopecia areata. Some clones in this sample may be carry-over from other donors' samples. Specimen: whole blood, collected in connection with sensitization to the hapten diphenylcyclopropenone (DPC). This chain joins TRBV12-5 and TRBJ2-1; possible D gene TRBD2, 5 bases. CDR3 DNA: TGTGCTAGTGGTCGCCCGACGGGAACCTACAATGAGCAGTTCTTC. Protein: CASGRPTGTYNEQFF.